These 8 T cell receptor beta chains share one sample of origin, sequenced in a study. TCRdb ran MiXCR on the 5' RACE reads and lists one entry per CDR3 protein. Of about 46,000 distinct CDR3 sequences detected, roughly 28% appear once; the ten largest clones hold around 1.9%. Sequencing was carried out using naive CD4+ T cells sorted from blood. Regarding subset: naive CD4+ T cells, CD4+CD45RA+CD25-. Source of these receptors: a female donor with breast cancer.

This sequence joins TRBV6-1 and TRBJ1-2; D is perhaps TRBD1 (5 bases). The CDR3 sequence is 13 residues long. V shed 6 bases and J shed 8 bases, with 16 bases lying between them. Germline CDR1 reads MNHNS; CDR2 reads SASEGT. The CDR3 spells CASSQGRQGGYTF. The CDR3 DNA follows: TGTGCCAGCAGCCAAGGGAGGCAGGGCGGCTACACCTTC.

A note on this clonotype: A much more abundant neighbour one base away suggests this may be a read error. This chain connects TRBV9 to TRBJ1-6; perhaps TRBD1 as D (5 bases). The CDR3 spans 13 residues. V lost 10 bases and J lost 7, with 15 bases in between. CDR1 and CDR2 from the germline V gene are SGDLS and YYNGEE. The CDR3 DNA is TGTGCCTGGGGGAGTAGACGCAATTCACCCCTCCACTTT. Protein: CAWGSRRNSPLHF. Based on the CDR3 plus reference TRBV9 and TRBJ1-6, the full variable domain is DSGVTQTPKHLITATGQRVTLRCSPRSGDLSVYWYQQSLDQGLQFLIQYYNGEERAKGNILERFSAQQFPDLHSELNLSSLELGDSALYFCAWGSRRNSPLHFGNGTRLTVT.

This clonotype has a handful of counts. The chain uses TRBV6-4 and TRBJ1-1; D remains ambiguous. Trimming cost V 7 bases and J 3 bases, with 18 bases left between them. This CDR3 has 15 amino acids. Germline V CDR1 and CDR2: MRHNA, SNTAGT. DNA for the CDR3: TGTGCCAGCATTCCAGGTGGTTCATTCTACACTGAAGCTTTCTTT. It encodes CASIPGGSFYTEAFF.

This clonotype has a handful of counts. The chain links TRBV29-1 to TRBJ2-3; 7 nucleotides agree with TRBD1. The V gene end was trimmed by 6 bases and the J gene end by 3 bases; junction bases not matched to a gene: 15. Germline CDR1 reads SQVTM; CDR2 reads ANQGSEA. The CDR3 runs 16 residues. CDR3 bases: TGCAGCGTCCGAGAGAGGCAGGGGGTTCAGACAGATACGCAGTATTTT. This codes for CSVRERQGVQTDTQYF.

V usage is TRBV3-1 and J usage is TRBJ1-2; a weak D match, TRBD1 (5 bases). CDR1 and CDR2 (germline): LGHDT, YNNKEL (reference sequence). The CDR3 is 12 amino acids. V lost 5 bases and J 4 bases, leaving 8 bases between the germline ends. The CDR3 DNA follows: TGTGCCAGCAGCATGACAGTCTATGGCTACACCTTC. It yields the protein CASSMTVYGYTF.

The V and J genes are TRBV5-1 and TRBJ2-3; D perhaps matches TRBD1 (6 bases). V lost 6 bases to trimming and J lost 4 bases, with 18 bases between them. From germline, CDR1 is SGHRS and CDR2 YFSETQ. The CDR3 totals 15 residues. CDR3 sequence reads: CASTSETGIPDTQYF. CDR3 DNA: TGCGCCAGCACCTCCGAGACAGGTATTCCAGATACGCAGTATTTT.

The rearrangement joins TRBV4-2 to TRBJ1-3; 11 bases are shared with TRBD1. This CDR3 comprises 17 residues. The germline CDR1 and CDR2 sequences are LGHNA and YNFKEQ. The V gene end was trimmed by 3 bases and the J gene end by 0 bases; junction bases not matched to a gene: 4. As DNA, the CDR3 is TGTGCCAGCAGCCATGCCGGGACAGGGGGCTCTGGAAACACCATATATTTT. Encoded protein: CASSHAGTGGSGNTIYF.

Concerning this clonotype: Here the CDR3 omits its conserved ending phenylalanine or tryptophan, so a read error is the likely source. V is TRBV24-1 and J is TRBJ2-1, with 8 bases fitting TRBD2. V shed 4 bases, J shed 5 bases, and the junction held 9 bases outside the gene matches. Germline V CDR1 and CDR2: KGHDR, SFDVKD. The CDR3 has 16 amino acids. CDR3 bases: TGTGCCACCAGTGACCCCGGCGGGAGGACAAACAATGAGCAGTTCTGC. Residues: CATSDPGGRTNNEQFC.